The 8 T cell receptor beta chains listed next were all sequenced from one sample in a study of cytomegalovirus exposure and HLA in healthy donors. The PCR was carried out with 60 Vbeta primers and 13 Jbeta primers. Here immunoSEQ multiplex PCR was the method, and the copy in TCRdb shows in-frame clones only, minus some. The sample's table shows tens of thousands of clones. Sequenced input: PBMCs. These receptors were collected from a female donor in good health and CMV-seronegative.

The V and J genes are TRBV6-6 and TRBJ2-5; 9 nucleotides line up with TRBD1. Trimming took 4 bases from V and 1 from J; bases not matched to a gene: 7. This CDR3 is 16 amino acids long. Germline V gives CDR1 MNHNY, CDR2 SVGAGI (reference sequence). The CDR3 spells CASSSLSTGGQETQYF. DNA of the CDR3: TGTGCCAGCAGTTCCCTATCGACAGGGGGCCAAGAGACCCAGTACTTC.

This chain connects TRBV5-1 to TRBJ2-3; 7 positions match TRBD2. There are 13 residues in the CDR3. After removal of 5 bases from V and 5 bases from J, the junction contained 5 bases not matched to a gene. Looked up from germline, CDR1 is SGHRS and CDR2 is YFSETQ. CDR3 DNA: TGCGCCAGCAGTCTACCTAGCGGAGATACGCAGTATTTT. Protein sequence: CASSLPSGDTQYF.

The V and J genes are TRBV14 and TRBJ2-5; D ambiguous. Between the trimmed V and J ends, which lost 2 bases and 4 bases, there was a span of 11 bases. Germline lookup yields CDR1 SGHDN and CDR2 FVKESK. The CDR3 length is 14 residues. CDR3: CASSQIGVRETQYF. DNA of the CDR3: TGTGCCAGCAGCCAAATCGGTGTGCGAGAGACCCAGTACTTC.

The rearrangement joins TRBV19 to TRBJ1-2; 7 positions agree with TRBD1. V trimming: 3 bases; J trimming: 4 bases; junction bases outside the gene matches: 11. The CDR3 runs 16 residues. From germline, CDR1 is LNHDA and CDR2 SQIVND (reference sequence). The CDR3: CASSIVVGQSPYGYTF. The CDR3 nucleotides are TGTGCCAGTAGTATCGTCGTGGGACAGAGTCCCTATGGCTACACCTTC.

The chain recombines TRBV18 with TRBJ1-4, with TRBD1 as a possible D gene (6 bases). In germline, CDR1 is KGHSH, CDR2 LQKENI. This CDR3 has 14 amino acids. V dropped 4 bases and J dropped 8 bases, with 14 bases sitting between them. CDR3 residues: CASSRTGRNEKLFF. The CDR3 nucleotides are TGTGCCAGCTCACGTACAGGGAGAAACGAAAAACTGTTTTTT.

This chain's CDR3 is CAWPGQGRSYGYTF. The CDR3 nucleotides are TGTGCCTGGCCGGGACAGGGCCGAAGCTATGGCTACACCTTC. The chain is built from TRBV30 and TRBJ1-2, with TRBD1 matching over 9 bases. The CDR3 is 14 amino acids. CDR1 is GTSNPN and CDR2 is SVGIG in the germline V gene (reference sequence). The ends lost 5 bases at V and 4 bases at J; junction bases unmatched: 8.

The rearrangement uses TRBV5-1 and TRBJ2-2; D not certain. The CDR3 covers 16 residues. V was clipped by 1 base and J by 0 bases, with 10 bases between them. Germline values: CDR1 SGHRS, CDR2 YFSETQ. CDR3 DNA: TGCGCCAGCAGCTTGCCGCGAAAAGCGAACACCGGGGAGCTGTTTTTT. Translating it yields CASSLPRKANTGELFF.

The J gene is TRBJ2-7, the V gene TRBV19; no definite D call. Germline-derived CDR1 and CDR2 are LNHDA and SQIVND (reference sequence). CDR3 length: 14 residues. V shed 1 base and J shed 6 bases, with 13 bases lying between them. CDR3 nucleotide sequence: TGTGCCAGTAGTATAGGGGCAGTTACCGGCGAGCAGTACTTC. It yields the protein CASSIGAVTGEQYF.